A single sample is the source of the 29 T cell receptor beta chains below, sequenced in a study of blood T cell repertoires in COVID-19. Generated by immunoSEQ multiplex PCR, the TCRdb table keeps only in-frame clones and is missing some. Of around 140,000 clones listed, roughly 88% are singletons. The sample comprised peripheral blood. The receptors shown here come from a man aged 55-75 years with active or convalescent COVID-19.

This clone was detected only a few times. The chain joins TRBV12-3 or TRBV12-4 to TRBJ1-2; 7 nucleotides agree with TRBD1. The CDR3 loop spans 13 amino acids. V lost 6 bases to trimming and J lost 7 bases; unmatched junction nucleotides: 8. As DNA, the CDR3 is TGTGCCAGCAGCCCCAAGGGGGCGCCTGGCTACACCTTC. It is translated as CASSPKGAPGYTF.

Written as DNA, the CDR3 is TGTGCCACCGCAGAAGCTCCGACTTCGAACACCGGGGAGCTGTTTTTT. It codes for CATAEAPTSNTGELFF. The chain carries TRBV15 and TRBJ2-2; D ambiguous. From germline, CDR1 is LNHNV and CDR2 YYDKDF (reference sequence). Trimming cost V 8 bases and J 0 bases, with 16 bases left between them. The CDR3 covers 16 residues.

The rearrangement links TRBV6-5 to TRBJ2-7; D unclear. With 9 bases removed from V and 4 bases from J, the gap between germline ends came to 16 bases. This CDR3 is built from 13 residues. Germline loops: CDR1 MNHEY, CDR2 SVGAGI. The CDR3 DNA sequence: TGTGCCAGTTCCAATTCGCAGATTTACGAGCAGTACTTC. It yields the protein CASSNSQIYEQYF.

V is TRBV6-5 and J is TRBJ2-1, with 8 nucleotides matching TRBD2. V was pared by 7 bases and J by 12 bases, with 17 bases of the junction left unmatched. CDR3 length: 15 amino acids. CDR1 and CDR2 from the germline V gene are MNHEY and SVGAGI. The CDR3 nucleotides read TGTGCCAGCACCGCAAGGACGTTGGGACTAGAGATGCAGTTCTTC. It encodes CASTARTLGLEMQFF.

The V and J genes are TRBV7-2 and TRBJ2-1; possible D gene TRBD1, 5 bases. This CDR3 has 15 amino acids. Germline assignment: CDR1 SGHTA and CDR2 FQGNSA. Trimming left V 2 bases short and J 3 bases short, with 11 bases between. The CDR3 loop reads CASSLSWGNYNEQFF. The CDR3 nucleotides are TGTGCCAGCAGCTTATCCTGGGGCAACTACAATGAGCAGTTCTTC.

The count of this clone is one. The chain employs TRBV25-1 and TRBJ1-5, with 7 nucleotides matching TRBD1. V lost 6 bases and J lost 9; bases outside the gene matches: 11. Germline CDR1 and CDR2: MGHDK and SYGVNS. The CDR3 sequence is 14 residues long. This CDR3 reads CASSGTGVRGPQHF. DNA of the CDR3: TGTGCCAGCAGCGGTACAGGGGTGAGGGGGCCCCAGCATTTT.

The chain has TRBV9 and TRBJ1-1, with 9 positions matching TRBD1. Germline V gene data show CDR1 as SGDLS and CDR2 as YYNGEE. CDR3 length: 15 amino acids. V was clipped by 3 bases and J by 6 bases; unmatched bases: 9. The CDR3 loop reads CASSERGTGIAEAFF. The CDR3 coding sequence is TGTGCCAGCAGCGAACGGGGGACAGGGATCGCTGAAGCTTTCTTT.

The CDR3 loop is CASSFGPTGGSYTF. CDR3 in DNA: TGTGCCAGCAGCTTTGGTCCGACGGGGGGGAGCTACACCTTC. The rearrangement uses TRBV11-2 and TRBJ1-2; D perhaps matches TRBD1 (5 bases). Trimming removed 3 bases from V and 9 bases from J, with 17 bases in between. The length of the CDR3 is 14 residues. Germline loops: CDR1 SGHAT, CDR2 FQNNGV.

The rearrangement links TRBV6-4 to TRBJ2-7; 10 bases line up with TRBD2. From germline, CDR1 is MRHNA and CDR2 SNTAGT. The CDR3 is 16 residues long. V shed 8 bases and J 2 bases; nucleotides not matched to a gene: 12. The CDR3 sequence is CASPKEGLAGAYEQYV. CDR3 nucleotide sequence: TGTGCCAGCCCCAAAGAGGGGCTAGCGGGGGCCTACGAGCAGTACGTC.

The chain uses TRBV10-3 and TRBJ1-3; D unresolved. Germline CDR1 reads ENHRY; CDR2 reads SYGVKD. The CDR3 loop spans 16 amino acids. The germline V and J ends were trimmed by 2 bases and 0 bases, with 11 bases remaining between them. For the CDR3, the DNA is TGTGCCATCAGTGAGGGTCTCGACATCTCTGGAAACACCATATATTTT. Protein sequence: CAISEGLDISGNTIYF.

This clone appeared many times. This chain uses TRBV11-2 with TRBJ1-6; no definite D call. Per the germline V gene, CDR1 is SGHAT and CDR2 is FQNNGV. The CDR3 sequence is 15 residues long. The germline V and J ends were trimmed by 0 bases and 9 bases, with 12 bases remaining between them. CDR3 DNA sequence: TGTGCCAGCAGCTTAGAGAACGGAGGAACTTCACCCCTCCACTTT. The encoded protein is CASSLENGGTSPLHF.

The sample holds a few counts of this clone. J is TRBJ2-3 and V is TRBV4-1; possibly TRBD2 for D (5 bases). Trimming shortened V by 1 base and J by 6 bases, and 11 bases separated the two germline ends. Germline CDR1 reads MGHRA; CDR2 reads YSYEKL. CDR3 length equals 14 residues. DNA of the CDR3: TGCGCCAGCAGCCAAGTTCAAACTAGGGATACGCAGTATTTT. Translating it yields CASSQVQTRDTQYF.

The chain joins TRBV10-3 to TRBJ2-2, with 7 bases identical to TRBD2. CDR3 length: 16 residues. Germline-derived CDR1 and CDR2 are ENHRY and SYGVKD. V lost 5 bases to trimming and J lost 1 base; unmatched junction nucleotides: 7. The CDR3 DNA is TGTGCCATCAGTAAATCTGGCGGGGGGAACACCGGGGAGCTGTTTTTT. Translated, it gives CAISKSGGGNTGELFF.

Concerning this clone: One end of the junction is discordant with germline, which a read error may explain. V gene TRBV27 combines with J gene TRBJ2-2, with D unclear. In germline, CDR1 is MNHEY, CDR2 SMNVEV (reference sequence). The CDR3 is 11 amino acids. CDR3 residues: CARRRDGELFF. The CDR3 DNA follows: TGTGCCCGCAGGAGAGATGGGGAGCTGTTTTTT.

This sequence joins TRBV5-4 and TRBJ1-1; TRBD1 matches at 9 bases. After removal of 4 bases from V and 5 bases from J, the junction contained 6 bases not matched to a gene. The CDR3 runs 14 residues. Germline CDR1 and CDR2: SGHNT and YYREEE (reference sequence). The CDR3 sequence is CASSPTGGSTEAFF. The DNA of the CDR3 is TGTGCCAGCAGCCCGACAGGGGGTTCGACTGAAGCTTTCTTT.

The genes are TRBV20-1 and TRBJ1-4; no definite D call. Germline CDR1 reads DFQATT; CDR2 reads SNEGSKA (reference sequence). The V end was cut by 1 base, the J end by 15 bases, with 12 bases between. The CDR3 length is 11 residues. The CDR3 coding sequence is TGCAGTGCTAGAGTAGAGGAGAACGTGTTTTTT. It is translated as CSARVEENVFF.

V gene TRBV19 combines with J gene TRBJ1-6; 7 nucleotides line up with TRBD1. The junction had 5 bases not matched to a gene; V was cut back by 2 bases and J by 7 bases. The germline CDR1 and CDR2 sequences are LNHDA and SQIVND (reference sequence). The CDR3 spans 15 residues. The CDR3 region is CASSITGAGNSPLHF. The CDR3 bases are TGTGCCAGTAGTATAACAGGGGCCGGCAATTCACCCCTCCACTTT.

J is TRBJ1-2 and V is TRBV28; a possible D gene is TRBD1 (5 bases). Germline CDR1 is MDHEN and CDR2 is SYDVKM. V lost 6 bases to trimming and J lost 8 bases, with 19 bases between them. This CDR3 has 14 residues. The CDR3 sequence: CASRTGPALDGYTF. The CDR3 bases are TGTGCCAGCAGAACAGGTCCAGCCCTGGACGGCTACACCTTC.

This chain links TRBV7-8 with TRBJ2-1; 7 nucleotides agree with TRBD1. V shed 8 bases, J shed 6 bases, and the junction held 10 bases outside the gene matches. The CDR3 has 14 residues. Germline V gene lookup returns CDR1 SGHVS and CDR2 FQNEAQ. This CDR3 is CASGLRDRPNEQFF. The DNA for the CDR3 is TGTGCCAGCGGCCTCCGGGACAGACCCAATGAGCAGTTCTTC.

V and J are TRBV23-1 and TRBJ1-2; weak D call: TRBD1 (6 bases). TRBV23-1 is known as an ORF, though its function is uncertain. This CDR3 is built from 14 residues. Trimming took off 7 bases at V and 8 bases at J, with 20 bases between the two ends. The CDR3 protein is CASTVDRPASGYTF. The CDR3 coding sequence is TGCGCCAGCACCGTAGACAGGCCTGCTTCAGGCTACACCTTC.

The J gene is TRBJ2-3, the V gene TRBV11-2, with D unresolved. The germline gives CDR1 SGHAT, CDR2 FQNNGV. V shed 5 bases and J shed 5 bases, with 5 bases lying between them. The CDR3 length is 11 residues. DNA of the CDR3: TGTGCCAGCAGCCCCGGAGATACGCAGTATTTT. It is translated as CASSPGDTQYF.

The CDR3 spells CASSQDGARGSYEQYF. The CDR3 nucleotides are TGCGCCAGCAGCCAAGACGGGGCCAGGGGCTCCTACGAGCAGTACTTC. The chain employs TRBV4-3 and TRBJ2-7; D perhaps matches TRBD1 (6 bases). The CDR3 runs to 16 residues. The V gene's germline CDR1 is LGHNA and CDR2 YSLEER. V dropped 0 bases and J dropped 0 bases, with 12 bases sitting between them.

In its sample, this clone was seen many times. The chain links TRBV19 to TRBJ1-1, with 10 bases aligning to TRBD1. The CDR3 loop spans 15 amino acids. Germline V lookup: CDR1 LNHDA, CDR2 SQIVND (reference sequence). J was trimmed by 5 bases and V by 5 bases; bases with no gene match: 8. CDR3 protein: CASSVRQGASTEAFF. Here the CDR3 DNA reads TGTGCCAGTAGTGTAAGACAGGGGGCTAGTACTGAAGCTTTCTTT. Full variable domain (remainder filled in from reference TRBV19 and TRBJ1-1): DGGITQSPKYLFRKEGQNVTLSCEQNLNHDAMYWYRQDPGQGLRLIYYSQIVNDFQKGDIAEGYSVSREKKESFPLTVTSAQKNPTAFYLCASSVRQGASTEAFFGQGTRLTVV.

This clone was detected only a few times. The CDR3 region is CASSHRAFQPQHF. The DNA for the CDR3 is TGTGCCAGCAGTCACAGGGCCTTTCAGCCCCAGCATTTT. The J gene is TRBJ1-5, the V gene TRBV6-5, with a tentative D call TRBD1 (6 bases). The CDR3 length is 13 residues. V dropped 5 bases and J dropped 6 bases, with 11 bases sitting between them. CDR1 MNHEY and CDR2 SVGAGI come from the germline V gene.

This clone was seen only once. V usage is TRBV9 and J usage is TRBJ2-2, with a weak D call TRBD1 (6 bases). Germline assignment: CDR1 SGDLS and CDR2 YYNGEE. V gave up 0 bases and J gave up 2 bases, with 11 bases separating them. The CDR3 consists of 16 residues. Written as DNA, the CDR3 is TGTGCCAGCAGCGTAGGCTTGGACAGAAACACCGGGGAGCTGTTTTTT. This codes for CASSVGLDRNTGELFF.

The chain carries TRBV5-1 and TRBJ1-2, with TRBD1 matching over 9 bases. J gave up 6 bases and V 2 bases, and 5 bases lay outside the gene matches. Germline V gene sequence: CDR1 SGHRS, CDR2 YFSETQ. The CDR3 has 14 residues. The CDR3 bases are TGCGCCAGCAGCTTAACCGGGACAGGGAATGGCTACACCTTC. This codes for CASSLTGTGNGYTF.

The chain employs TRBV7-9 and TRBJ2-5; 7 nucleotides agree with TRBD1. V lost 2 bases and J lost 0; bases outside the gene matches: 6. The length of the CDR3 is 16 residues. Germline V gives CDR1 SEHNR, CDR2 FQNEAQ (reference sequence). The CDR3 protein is CASSLSYGQDQETQYF. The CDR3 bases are TGTGCCAGCAGCTTAAGTTACGGACAGGACCAAGAGACCCAGTACTTC.

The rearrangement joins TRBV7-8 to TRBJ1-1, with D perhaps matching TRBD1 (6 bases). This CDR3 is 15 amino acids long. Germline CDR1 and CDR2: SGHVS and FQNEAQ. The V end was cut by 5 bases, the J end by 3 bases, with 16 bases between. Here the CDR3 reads CASSGGQAGDTEAFF. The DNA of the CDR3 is TGTGCCAGCAGCGGGGGACAAGCCGGGGACACTGAAGCTTTCTTT. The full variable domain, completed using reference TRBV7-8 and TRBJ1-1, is GAGVSQSPRYKVAKRGQDVALRCDPISGHVSLFWYQQALGQGPEFLTYFQNEAQLDKSGLPSDRFFAERPEGSVSTLKIQRTQQEDSAVYLCASSGGQAGDTEAFFGQGTRLTVV.

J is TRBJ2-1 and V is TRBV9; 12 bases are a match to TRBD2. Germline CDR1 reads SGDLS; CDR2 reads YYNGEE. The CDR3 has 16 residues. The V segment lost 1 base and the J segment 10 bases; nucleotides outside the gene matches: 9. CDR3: CASSVQLLAGGEEQFF. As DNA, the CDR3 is TGTGCCAGCAGCGTACAGCTCCTAGCGGGAGGGGAAGAGCAGTTCTTC.